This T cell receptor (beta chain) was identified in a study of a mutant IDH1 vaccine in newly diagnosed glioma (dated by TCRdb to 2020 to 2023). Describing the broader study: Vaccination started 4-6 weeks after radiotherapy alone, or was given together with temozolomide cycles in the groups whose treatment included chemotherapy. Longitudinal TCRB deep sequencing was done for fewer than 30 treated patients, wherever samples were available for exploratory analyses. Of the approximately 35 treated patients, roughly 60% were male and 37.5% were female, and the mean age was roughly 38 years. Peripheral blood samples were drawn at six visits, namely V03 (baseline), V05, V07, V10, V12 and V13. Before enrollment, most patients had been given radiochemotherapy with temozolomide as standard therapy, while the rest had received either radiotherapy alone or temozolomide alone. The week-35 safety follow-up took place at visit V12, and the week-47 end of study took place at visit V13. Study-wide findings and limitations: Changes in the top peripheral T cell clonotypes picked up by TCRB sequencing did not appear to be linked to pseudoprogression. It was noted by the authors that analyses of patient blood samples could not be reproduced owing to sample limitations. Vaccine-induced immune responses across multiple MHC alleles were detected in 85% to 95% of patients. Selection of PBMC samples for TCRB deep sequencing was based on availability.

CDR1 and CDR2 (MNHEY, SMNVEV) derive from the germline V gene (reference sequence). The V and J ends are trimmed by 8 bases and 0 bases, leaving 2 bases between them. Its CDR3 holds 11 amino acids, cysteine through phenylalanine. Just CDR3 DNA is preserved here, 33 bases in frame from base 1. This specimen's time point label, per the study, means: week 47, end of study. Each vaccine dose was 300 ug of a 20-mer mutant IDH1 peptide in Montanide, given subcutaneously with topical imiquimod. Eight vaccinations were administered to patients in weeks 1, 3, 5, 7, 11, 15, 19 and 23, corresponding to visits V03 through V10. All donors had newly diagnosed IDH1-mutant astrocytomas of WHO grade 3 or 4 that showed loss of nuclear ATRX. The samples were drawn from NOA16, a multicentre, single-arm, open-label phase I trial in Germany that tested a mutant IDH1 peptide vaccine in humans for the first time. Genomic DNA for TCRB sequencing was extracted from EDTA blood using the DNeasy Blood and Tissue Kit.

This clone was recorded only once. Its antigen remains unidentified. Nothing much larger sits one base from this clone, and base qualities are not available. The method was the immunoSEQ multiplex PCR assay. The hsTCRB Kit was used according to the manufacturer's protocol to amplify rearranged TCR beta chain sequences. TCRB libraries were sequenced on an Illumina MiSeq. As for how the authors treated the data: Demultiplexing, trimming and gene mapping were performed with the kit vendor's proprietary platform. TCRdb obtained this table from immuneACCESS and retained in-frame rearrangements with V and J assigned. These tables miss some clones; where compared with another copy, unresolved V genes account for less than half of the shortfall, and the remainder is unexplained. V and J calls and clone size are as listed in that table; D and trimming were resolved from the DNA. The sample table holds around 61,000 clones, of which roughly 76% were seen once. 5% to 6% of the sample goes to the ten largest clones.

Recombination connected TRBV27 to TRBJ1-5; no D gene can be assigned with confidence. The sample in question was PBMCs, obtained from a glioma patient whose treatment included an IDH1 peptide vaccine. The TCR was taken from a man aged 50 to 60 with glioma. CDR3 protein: CASGSNQPQHF. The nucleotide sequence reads TGTGCCAGCGGTAGCAATCAGCCCCAGCATTTT.